This T cell receptor beta chain derives from a study of CD8 T cells in ankylosing spondylitis. V was clipped by 1 base and J by 6 bases, with 10 bases between them. The CDR3 consists of 14 residues. The V gene's germline CDR1 is MNHEY and CDR2 SVGAGI. In this sample, this clonotype turned up many times. Its target is not known. General study results and limits: Seemingly distinctive of ankylosing spondylitis blood was a TCR beta motif formed by eight highly homologous variants.

MiXCR, applied by TCRdb to the 5' RACE reads, yields one record per CDR3 protein. This table has fewer than 80,000 distinct CDR3 sequences, 5.3% appearing once. The material sequenced was blood, either unsorted or a sorted T cell fraction (not recorded which). The receptor's source is a male donor with ankylosing spondylitis or in good health (not recorded which). This sequence joins TRBV6-5 and TRBJ2-1; D gene uncertain. CDR3 sequence reads: CASSYLYGGNEQFF. CDR3 DNA: TGTGCCAGCAGTTACTTATATGGCGGCAATGAGCAGTTCTTC.